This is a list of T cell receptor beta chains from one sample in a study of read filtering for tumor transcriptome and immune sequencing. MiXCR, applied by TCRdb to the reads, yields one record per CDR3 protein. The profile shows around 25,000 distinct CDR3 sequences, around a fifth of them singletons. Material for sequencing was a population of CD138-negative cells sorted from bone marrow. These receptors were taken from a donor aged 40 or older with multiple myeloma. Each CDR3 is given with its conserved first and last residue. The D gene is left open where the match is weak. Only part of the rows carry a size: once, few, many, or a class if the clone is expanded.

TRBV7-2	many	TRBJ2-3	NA	CASSLIGGTDTQYF	TGTGCCAGCAGCTTAATCGGGGGCACAGATACGCAGTATTTT
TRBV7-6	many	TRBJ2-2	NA	CASSLDDIRVPGELFF	TGTGCCAGCAGCTTAGATGATATTAGGGTTCCCGGGGAGCTGTTTTTT
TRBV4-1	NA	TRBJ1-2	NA	CASSQGEQSNNGYTF	TGCGCCAGCAGCCAAGGGGAACAGTCTAACAATGGCTACACCTTC
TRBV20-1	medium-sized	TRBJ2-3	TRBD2	CSAINERGYQDTQYF	TGCAGTGCTATTAACGAGCGGGGGTATCAAGATACGCAGTATTTT
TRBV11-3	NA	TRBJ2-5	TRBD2	CASSHGSGGETQCF	TGTGCCAGCAGCCACGGGTCGGGGGGGGAGACCCAGTGCTTC
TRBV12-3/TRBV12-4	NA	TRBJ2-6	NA	CASTVDRWGAWANVLTF	TGTGCCAGCACCGTGGACCGGTGGGGTGCCTGGGCCAACGTCCTGACTTTC
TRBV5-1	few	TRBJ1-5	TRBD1	CASSPGQGGNQPQHF	TGCGCCAGTAGTCCGGGACAGGGAGGCAATCAGCCCCAGCATTTT
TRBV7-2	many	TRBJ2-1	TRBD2	CASSSSGGHNEQFF	TGTGCCAGCAGCTCTAGCGGGGGTCACAATGAGCAGTTCTTC
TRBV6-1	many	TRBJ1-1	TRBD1	CASSPGQGLGNTEAFF	TGTGCCAGCAGTCCGGGACAGGGGCTCGGGAACACTGAAGCTTTCTTT
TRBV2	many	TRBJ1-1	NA	CASSDGVRNTEAFF	TGTGCCAGCAGTGACGGGGTCCGGAACACTGAAGCTTTCTTT
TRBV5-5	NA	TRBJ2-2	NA	CASSRGAANTGELFF	TGTGCCAGCAGCCGGGGGGCAGCGAACACCGGGGAGCTGTTTTTT
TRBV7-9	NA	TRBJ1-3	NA	CASSFGPSSGNTIYF	TGTGCCAGCAGCTTCGGGCCAAGCTCTGGAAACACCATATATTTT
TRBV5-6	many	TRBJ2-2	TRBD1	CASSPGTGSAGELFF	TGTGCCAGCAGCCCCGGGACAGGGTCCGCCGGGGAGCTGTTTTTT
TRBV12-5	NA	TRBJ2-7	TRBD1	CASGYGQAYEQYF	TGTGCTAGTGGTTACGGACAGGCCTACGAGCAGTACTTC
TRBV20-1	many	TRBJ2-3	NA	CSARGRVEGGSDTQYF	TGCAGTGCTAGAGGTCGGGTAGAGGGGGGGTCAGATACGCAGTATTTT
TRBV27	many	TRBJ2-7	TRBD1	CASSGVGGQGWYEQYF	TGTGCCAGTTCTGGTGTTGGGGGACAGGGTTGGTACGAGCAGTACTTC
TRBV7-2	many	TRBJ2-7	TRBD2	CASSLVAGDPYEQYF	TGTGCCAGCAGCTTAGTGGCGGGGGACCCCTACGAGCAGTACTTC
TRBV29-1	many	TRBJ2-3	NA	CSVPRQSTDTQYF	TGCAGCGTCCCTCGACAGTCCACAGATACGCAGTATTTT
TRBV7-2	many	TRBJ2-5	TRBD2	CASSLVVSGGAGETQYF	TGTGCCAGCAGCTTAGTGGTCAGCGGGGGGGCGGGGGAGACCCAGTACTTC
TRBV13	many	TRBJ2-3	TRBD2	CASSLGLAGASTDTQYF	TGTGCCAGCAGCTTAGGACTAGCGGGGGCCAGCACAGATACGCAGTATTTT
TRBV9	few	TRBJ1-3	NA	CASSPRAASGNTIYF	TGTGCCAGCAGCCCAAGGGCGGCATCTGGAAACACCATATATTTT
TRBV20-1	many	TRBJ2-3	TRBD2	CSASTSGGPDTQYF	TGCAGTGCTTCGACTAGCGGGGGGCCAGATACGCAGTATTTT
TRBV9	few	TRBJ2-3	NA	CASNAGGRDTQYF	TGTGCCAGCAACGCCGGCGGTCGAGATACGCAGTATTTT
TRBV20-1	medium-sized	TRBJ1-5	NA	CSASSGTSGQPQHF	TGCAGTGCTAGTTCCGGGACTTCAGGTCAGCCCCAGCATTTT
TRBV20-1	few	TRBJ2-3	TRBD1	CSAVQGANTDTQYF	TGCAGTGCTGTACAGGGGGCAAACACAGATACGCAGTATTTT
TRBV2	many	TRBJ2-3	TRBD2	CASRTSGAPADTQYF	TGTGCCAGCAGAACCAGCGGGGCCCCCGCAGATACGCAGTATTTT
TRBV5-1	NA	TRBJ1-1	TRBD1	CASSPEAGTANTEAFF	TGCGCCAGCAGCCCCGAGGCCGGGACAGCGAACACTGAAGCTTTCTTT
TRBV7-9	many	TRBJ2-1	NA	CASSSRLDRVHNEQFF	TGTGCCAGCAGTTCACGACTAGATCGTGTGCACAATGAGCAGTTCTTC
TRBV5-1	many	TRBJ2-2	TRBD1	CASSWRQGAGELFF	TGCGCCAGCAGCTGGAGGCAGGGGGCCGGGGAGCTGTTTTTT
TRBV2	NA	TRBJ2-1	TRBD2	CASRPASGAYNEQFF	TGTGCCAGCAGACCCGCTAGCGGGGCCTACAATGAGCAGTTCTTC
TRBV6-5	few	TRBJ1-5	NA	CASSYSGVWNQPQHF	TGTGCCAGCAGTTACTCGGGTGTTTGGAATCAGCCCCAGCATTTT
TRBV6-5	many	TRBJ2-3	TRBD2	CASSGTSGGGRGTDTQYF	TGTGCCAGCAGTGGTACTAGCGGGGGGGGCCGGGGTACAGATACGCAGTATTTT
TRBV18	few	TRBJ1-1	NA	CASSRDRNTEAFF	TGTGCCAGCTCACGCGACAGGAACACTGAAGCTTTCTTT
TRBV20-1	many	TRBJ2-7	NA	CSASLGGGLSYEQYF	TGCAGTGCTTCCTTAGGAGGGGGCCTCTCCTACGAGCAGTACTTC
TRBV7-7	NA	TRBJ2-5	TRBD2	CATAGGGAETQYF	TGTGCCACAGCCGGCGGGGGGGCGGAGACCCAGTACTTC
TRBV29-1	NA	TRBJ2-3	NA	CSVEGQGGDTQYF	TGCAGCGTTGAAGGGCAAGGTGGAGATACGCAGTATTTT
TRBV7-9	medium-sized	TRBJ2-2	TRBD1	CASSLPWDRYTGELFF	TGTGCCAGCAGCTTACCTTGGGACAGATACACCGGGGAGCTGTTTTTT